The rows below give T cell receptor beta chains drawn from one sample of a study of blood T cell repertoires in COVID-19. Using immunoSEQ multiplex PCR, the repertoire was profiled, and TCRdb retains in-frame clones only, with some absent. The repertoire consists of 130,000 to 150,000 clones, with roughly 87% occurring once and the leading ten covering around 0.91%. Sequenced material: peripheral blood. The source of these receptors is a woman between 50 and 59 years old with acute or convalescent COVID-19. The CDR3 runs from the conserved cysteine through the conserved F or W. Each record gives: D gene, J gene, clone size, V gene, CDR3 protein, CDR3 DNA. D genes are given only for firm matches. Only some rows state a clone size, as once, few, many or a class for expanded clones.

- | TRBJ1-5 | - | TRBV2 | CASSEAGGLISNQPQHF | TGTGCCAGCAGTGAAGCGGGGGGACTGATTAGCAATCAGCCCCAGCATTTT
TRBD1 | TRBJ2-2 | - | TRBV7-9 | CASSGRQGVGGELFF | TGTGCCAGCAGCGGGCGACAGGGTGTTGGCGGGGAGCTGTTTTTT
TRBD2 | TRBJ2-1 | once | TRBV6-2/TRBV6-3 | CASSTSGRAHEQFF | TGTGCCAGCAGTACTAGCGGGAGGGCCCATGAGCAGTTCTTC
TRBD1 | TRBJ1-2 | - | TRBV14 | CASSRSTGDGGYTF | TGTGCCAGCAGCCGATCGACAGGGGATGGTGGCTACACCTTC
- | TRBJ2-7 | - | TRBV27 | CASSDRGRGRHEQYF | TGTGCCAGCAGTGACCGGGGCAGGGGTAGGCACGAGCAGTACTTC
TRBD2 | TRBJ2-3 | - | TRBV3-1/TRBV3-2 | CASSLAGGTTDTQYF | TGTGCCAGCAGCTTAGCGGGGGGGACCACAGATACGCAGTATTTT
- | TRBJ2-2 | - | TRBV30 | CAWRAVANTGELFF | TGTGCCTGGAGGGCTGTCGCGAACACCGGGGAGCTGTTTTTT
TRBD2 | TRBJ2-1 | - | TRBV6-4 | CASSEASGGAPGNEQFF | TGTGCCAGCAGTGAAGCTAGCGGGGGGGCCCCGGGCAATGAGCAGTTCTTC
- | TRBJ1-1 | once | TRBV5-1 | CASSQGSMNTEAFF | TGCGCCAGCAGCCAGGGCTCGATGAACACTGAAGCTTTCTTT
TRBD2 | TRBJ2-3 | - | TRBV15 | CATSRDTSGGRTDTQYF | TGTGCCACCAGCAGAGATACCAGCGGGGGCCGCACAGATACGCAGTATTTT
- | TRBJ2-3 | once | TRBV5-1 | CASSLGPGDTQYF | TGCGCCAGCAGCTTGGGCCCGGGAGATACGCAGTATTTT
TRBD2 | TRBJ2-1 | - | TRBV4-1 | CASSPIGGNNEQFF | TGCGCCAGCAGCCCCATCGGGGGGAACAATGAGCAGTTCTTC
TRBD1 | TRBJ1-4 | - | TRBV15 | CATSRLTGQGEKLFF | TGTGCCACCAGCAGACTCACGGGACAGGGAGAAAAACTGTTTTTT
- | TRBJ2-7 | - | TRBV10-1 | CASSESGLYEQYF | TGCGCCAGCAGTGAGTCAGGACTCTACGAGCAGTACTTC
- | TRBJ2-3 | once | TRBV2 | CASSEEIRASSTDTQYF | TGTGCCAGCAGTGAAGAGATCAGGGCTTCTAGCACAGATACGCAGTATTTT
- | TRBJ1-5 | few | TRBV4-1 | CASSPSYSNQPQHF | TGCGCCAGCAGCCCCAGTTATAGCAATCAGCCCCAGCATTTT
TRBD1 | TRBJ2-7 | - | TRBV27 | CASSSNRGLYYEQYF | TGTGCCAGCAGTAGTAACAGGGGGTTATACTACGAGCAGTACTTC
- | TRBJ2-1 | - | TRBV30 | CAWSVGTLTSYNEQFF | TGTGCCTGGAGTGTGGGGACACTCACATCCTACAATGAGCAGTTCTTC
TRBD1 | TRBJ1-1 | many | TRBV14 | CASSPRDRGLGTEAFF | TGTGCCAGCAGCCCTCGGGACAGGGGGTTAGGCACTGAAGCTTTCTTT
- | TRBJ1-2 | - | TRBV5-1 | CASSFGPVEGYTF | TGCGCCAGCAGCTTTGGGCCCGTAGAGGGCTACACCTTC
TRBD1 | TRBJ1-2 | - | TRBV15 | CATSRDYGTGTGGFYTF | TGTGCCACCAGCAGAGATTACGGGACAGGGACAGGCGGATTCTACACCTTC
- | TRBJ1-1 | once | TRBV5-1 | CASSLAQLMNTEAFF | TGCGCCAGCAGCTTGGCACAGCTAATGAACACTGAAGCTTTCTTT
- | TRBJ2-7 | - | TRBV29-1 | CSVEEGASYEQYF | TGCAGCGTTGAAGAGGGGGCGTCCTACGAGCAGTACTTC
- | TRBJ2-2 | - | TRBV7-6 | CASLLGGRVAGELFF | TGTGCCAGCCTCCTGGGTGGCAGGGTGGCCGGGGAGCTGTTTTTT
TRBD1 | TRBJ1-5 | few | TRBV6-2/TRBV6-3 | CASSYGGTVNQPQHF | TGTGCCAGCAGTTACGGAGGGACAGTCAATCAGCCCCAGCATTTT
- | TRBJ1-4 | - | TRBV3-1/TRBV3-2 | CASSQDQGLGNEKLFF | TGTGCCAGCAGCCAAGACCAGGGTTTGGGGAATGAAAAACTGTTTTTT
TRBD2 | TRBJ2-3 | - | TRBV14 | CASSQLAGGPGTDTQYF | TGTGCCAGCAGCCAGCTAGCGGGGGGGCCGGGAACAGATACGCAGTATTTT
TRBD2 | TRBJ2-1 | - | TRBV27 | CASSPLTSGIFNEQFF | TGTGCCAGCAGTCCACTGACTAGCGGGATTTTCAATGAGCAGTTCTTC
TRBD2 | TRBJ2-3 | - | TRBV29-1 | CSVGLAGGTDTQYF | TGCAGCGTTGGACTAGCGGGGGGCACAGATACGCAGTATTTT
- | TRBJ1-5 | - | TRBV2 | CASNQGMSNQPQHF | TGTGCCAGCAACCAGGGGATGAGCAATCAGCCCCAGCATTTT
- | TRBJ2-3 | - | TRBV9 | CASTLGGADTQYF | TGTGCCAGCACCCTAGGGGGGGCAGATACGCAGTATTTT
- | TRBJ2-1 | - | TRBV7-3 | CASSRGFGSNEQFF | TGTGCCAGCAGCCGTGGGTTTGGGAGCAATGAGCAGTTCTTC
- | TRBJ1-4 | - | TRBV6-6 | CASSYLAGEDEKLFF | TGTGCCAGCAGCTACCTGGCCGGGGAGGATGAAAAACTGTTTTTT
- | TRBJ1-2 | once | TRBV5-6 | CASSLVGSDEDRYTF | TGTGCCAGCAGCTTGGTTGGGTCAGACGAGGATCGCTACACCTTC
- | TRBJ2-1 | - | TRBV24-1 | CATSDPGQSSYNEQFF | TGTGCCACCAGTGACCCAGGACAGAGCTCCTACAATGAGCAGTTCTTC
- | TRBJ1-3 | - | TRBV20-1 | CRGGQNTIYF | TGCAGAGGGGGACAAAACACCATATATTTT
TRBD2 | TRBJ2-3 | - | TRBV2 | CASSLLRPLAGDTTDTQYF | TGTGCCAGCAGCCTACTTCGTCCACTAGCGGGAGACACCACAGATACGCAGTATTTT
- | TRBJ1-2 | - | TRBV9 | CASSVVTGNYGYTF | TGTGCCAGCAGCGTAGTAACAGGGAACTATGGCTACACCTTC
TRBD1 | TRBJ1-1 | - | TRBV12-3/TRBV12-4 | CANLRTGGTEAFF | TGTGCCAACCTTCGGACAGGGGGCACTGAAGCTTTCTTT
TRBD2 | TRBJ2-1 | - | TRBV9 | CASSSRTSWNEQFF | TGTGCCAGCAGCTCTCGGACTAGTTGGAATGAGCAGTTCTTC
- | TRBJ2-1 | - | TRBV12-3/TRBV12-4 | CASSRQSNEQFF | TGTGCCAGCAGCAGACAATCCAATGAGCAGTTCTTC
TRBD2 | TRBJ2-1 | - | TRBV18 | CASSPRTSGRPSYNEQFF | TGTGCCAGCTCACCAAGAACGAGCGGGAGACCTTCCTACAATGAGCAGTTCTTC
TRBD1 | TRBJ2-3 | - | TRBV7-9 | CASSRDRGQDTQYF | TGTGCCAGCAGCCGGGACAGGGGACAAGATACGCAGTATTTT
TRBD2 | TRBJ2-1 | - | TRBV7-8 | CASSLKAGVTVGEQFF | TGTGCCAGCAGCCTAAAGGCGGGGGTCACAGTGGGTGAGCAGTTCTTC
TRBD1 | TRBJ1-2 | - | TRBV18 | CASSPEFGQGSGYTF | TGTGCCAGCTCACCTGAATTCGGACAGGGGTCTGGCTACACCTTC
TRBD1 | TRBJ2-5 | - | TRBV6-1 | CASSDTGVETQYF | TGTGCCAGCAGTGATACAGGGGTGGAGACCCAGTACTTC
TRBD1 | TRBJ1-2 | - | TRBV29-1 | CSVGTGINYGYTF | TGCAGCGTCGGGACAGGGATTAACTATGGCTACACCTTC
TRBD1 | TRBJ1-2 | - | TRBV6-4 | CATSAGTVYGYTF | TGTGCCACTTCAGCCGGGACAGTCTATGGCTACACCTTC
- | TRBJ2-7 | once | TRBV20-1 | CSARGPYEQYF | TGCAGTGCTAGAGGGCCCTACGAGCAGTACTTC
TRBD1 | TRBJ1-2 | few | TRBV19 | CASSMGQGDGYTF | TGTGCCAGTAGTATGGGACAGGGTGATGGCTACACCTTC
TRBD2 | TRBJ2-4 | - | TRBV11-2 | CASSLWFRTSGKNIQYF | TGTGCCAGCAGCTTATGGTTCCGGACTAGCGGCAAGAACATTCAGTACTTC
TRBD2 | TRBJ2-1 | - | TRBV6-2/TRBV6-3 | CASSYPAQRGYNEQFF | TGTGCCAGCAGTTACCCGGCCCAGCGGGGCTACAATGAGCAGTTCTTC
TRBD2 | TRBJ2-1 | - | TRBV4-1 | CASSLNPIGLAGPSSYNEQFF | TGCGCCAGCAGCCTAAACCCTATTGGGCTAGCGGGGCCCAGCTCCTACAATGAGCAGTTCTTC
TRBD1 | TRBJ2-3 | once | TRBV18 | CASSLGQFTDTQYF | TGTGCCAGCTCACTGGGACAGTTTACAGATACGCAGTATTTT
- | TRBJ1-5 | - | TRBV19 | CASSPQDGTPQHF | TGTGCCAGTAGTCCCCAGGATGGTACGCCCCAGCATTTT
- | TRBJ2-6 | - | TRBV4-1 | CASSQRADPGANVLTF | TGCGCCAGCAGCCAGAGGGCGGATCCTGGGGCCAACGTCCTGACTTTC
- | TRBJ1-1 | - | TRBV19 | CASSIYWGSGSESTEAFF | TGTGCCAGTAGTATATATTGGGGTTCGGGATCCGAGAGCACTGAAGCTTTCTTT
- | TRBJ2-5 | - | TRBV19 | CASSNQATPKTQYF | TGTGCCAGTAGTAACCAGGCAACTCCGAAGACCCAGTACTTC
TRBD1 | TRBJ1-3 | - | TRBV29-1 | CSVLIISGTVRDTIYF | TGCAGCGTCCTAATAATTAGTGGGACAGTCCGGGACACCATATATTTT